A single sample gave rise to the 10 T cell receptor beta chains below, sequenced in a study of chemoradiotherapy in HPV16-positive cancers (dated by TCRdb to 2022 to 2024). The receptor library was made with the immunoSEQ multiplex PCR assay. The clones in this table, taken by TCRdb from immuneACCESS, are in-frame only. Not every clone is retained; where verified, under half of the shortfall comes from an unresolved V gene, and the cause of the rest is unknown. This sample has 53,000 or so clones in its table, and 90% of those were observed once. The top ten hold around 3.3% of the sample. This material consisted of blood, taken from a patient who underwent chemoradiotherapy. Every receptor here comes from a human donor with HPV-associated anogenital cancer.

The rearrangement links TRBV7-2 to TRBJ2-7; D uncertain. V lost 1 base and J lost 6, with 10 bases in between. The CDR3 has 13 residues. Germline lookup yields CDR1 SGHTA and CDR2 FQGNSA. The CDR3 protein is CASSLGRISEQYF. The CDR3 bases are TGTGCCAGCAGCTTAGGTCGCATCTCCGAGCAGTACTTC.

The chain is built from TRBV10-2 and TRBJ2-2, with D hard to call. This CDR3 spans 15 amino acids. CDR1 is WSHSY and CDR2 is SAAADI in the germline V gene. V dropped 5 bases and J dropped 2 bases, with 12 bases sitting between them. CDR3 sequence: CASSPLDGNTGELFF. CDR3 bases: TGCGCCAGCAGTCCACTCGATGGCAACACCGGGGAGCTGTTTTTT.

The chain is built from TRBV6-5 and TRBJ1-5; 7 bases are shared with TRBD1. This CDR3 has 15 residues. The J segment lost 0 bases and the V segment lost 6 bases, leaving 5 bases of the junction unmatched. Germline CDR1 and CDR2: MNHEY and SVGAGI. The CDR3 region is CASREQGYSNQPQHF. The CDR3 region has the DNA TGTGCCAGCAGGGAACAGGGGTATAGCAATCAGCCCCAGCATTTT.

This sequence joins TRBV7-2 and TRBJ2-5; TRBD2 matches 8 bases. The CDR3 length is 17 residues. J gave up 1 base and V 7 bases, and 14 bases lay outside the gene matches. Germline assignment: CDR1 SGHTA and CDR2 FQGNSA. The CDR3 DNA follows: TGTGCCAGCAACAGGCCGGAAAAGCGGGGGACCCAAGAGACCCAGTACTTC. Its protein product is CASNRPEKRGTQETQYF.

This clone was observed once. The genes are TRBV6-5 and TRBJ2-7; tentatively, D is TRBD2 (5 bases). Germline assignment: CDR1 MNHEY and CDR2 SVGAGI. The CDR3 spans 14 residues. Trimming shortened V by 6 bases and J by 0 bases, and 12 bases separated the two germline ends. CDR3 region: CASRFGESSYEQYF. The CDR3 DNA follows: TGTGCCAGCAGGTTCGGGGAGAGCTCCTACGAGCAGTACTTC.

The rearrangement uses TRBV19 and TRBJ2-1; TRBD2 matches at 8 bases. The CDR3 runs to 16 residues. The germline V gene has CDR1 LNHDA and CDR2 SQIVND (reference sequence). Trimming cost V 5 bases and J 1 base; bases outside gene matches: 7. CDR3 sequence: CASSQTPSGSYNEQFF. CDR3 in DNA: TGTGCCAGTAGTCAGACTCCTAGCGGGTCCTACAATGAGCAGTTCTTC.

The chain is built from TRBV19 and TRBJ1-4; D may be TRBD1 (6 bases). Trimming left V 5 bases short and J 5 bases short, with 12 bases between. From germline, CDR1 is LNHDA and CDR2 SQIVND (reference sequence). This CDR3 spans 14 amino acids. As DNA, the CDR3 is TGTGCCAGTAGTCAGGGACACCTGAATGAAAAACTGTTTTTT. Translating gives CASSQGHLNEKLFF.

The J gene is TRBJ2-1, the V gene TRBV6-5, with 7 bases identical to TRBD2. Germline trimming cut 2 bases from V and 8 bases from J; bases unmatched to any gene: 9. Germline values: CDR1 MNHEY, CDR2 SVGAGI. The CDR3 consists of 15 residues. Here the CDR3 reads CASSYQRGGEDEQFF. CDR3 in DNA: TGTGCCAGCAGTTACCAGCGCGGGGGAGAAGATGAGCAGTTCTTC.

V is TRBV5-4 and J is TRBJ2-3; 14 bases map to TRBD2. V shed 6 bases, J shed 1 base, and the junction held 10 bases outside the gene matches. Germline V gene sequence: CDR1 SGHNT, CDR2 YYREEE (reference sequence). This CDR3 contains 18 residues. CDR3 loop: CASNPPGLAGVGTDTQYF. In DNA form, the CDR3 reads TGTGCCAGCAACCCCCCGGGACTAGCGGGGGTTGGCACAGATACGCAGTATTTT.

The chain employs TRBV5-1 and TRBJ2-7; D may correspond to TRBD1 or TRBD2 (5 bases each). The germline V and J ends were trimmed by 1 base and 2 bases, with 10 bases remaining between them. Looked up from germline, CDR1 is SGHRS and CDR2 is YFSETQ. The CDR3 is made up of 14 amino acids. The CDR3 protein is CASSLNWDPYEQYF. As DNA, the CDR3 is TGCGCCAGCAGCTTGAACTGGGACCCCTACGAGCAGTACTTC.